This entry lists 25 T cell receptor beta chains sequenced from one sample in a study of OX40 agonist ivuxolimab in advanced cancers. Generated by immunoSEQ multiplex PCR, the TCRdb table keeps only in-frame clones and is missing some. The table shows under 90,000 clones, with around 83% occurring only once. The sample was CD4+ or CD8+ T cells sorted from blood, taken in a trial of the OX40 agonist ivuxolimab. The receptors shown here come from an adult with an advanced solid tumor such as melanoma, head and neck, liver or kidney cancer.

V is TRBV21-1 and J is TRBJ1-1. TRBV21-1 is tagged as a pseudogene. The CDR3 loop spans 14 amino acids. CDR3 sequence reads: CASSMDSRGTEAFF. The CDR3 nucleotides are TGTGCCAGCAGCATGGACTCCCGAGGCACTGAAGCTTTCTTT.

V and J are TRBV11-2 and TRBJ2-6; D may be TRBD2 (7 bases). The V end was cut by 4 bases, the J end by 9 bases, with 16 bases between. The CDR3 covers 15 residues. Germline values: CDR1 SGHAT, CDR2 FQNNGV. CDR3 region: CASSSWGGGGNVLTF. The CDR3 DNA reads TGTGCCAGCAGCTCTTGGGGAGGGGGAGGCAACGTCCTGACTTTC.

This sequence joins TRBV11-2 and TRBJ1-2, with D unresolved. Germline V CDR1 and CDR2: SGHAT, FQNNGV. The CDR3 consists of 16 residues. V was shortened by 0 bases and J by 0 bases, with 11 bases between the two germline ends. Written as DNA, the CDR3 is TGTGCCAGCAGCTTAGAGCCCGGGATATCTAACTATGGCTACACCTTC. As protein: CASSLEPGISNYGYTF.

The rearrangement links TRBV14 to TRBJ1-1; D perhaps matches TRBD1 (5 bases). The CDR3 totals 14 residues. The V gene's germline CDR1 is SGHDN and CDR2 FVKESK. The V end was cut by 6 bases, the J end by 5 bases, with 16 bases between. The CDR3 nucleotides read TGTGCCAGCAGTAGCTATAGCGGGGGGACTGAAGCTTTCTTT. Its translation: CASSSYSGGTEAFF.

For the CDR3, the DNA is TGTGCCAGCAGGGGCTCGGAGACCCAGTACTTC. Translation gives CASRGSETQYF. The chain couples TRBV28 to TRBJ2-5, with no clear D. The germline CDR1 and CDR2 sequences are MDHEN and SYDVKM. There are 11 residues in the CDR3. The V gene lost 6 bases and the J gene lost 5 bases, with 7 bases spanning the gap.

The chain is built from TRBV4-2 and TRBJ2-5; D is undetermined. Between the trimmed V and J ends, which lost 1 base and 1 base, there was a span of 10 bases. The germline V gene encodes CDR1 LGHNA and CDR2 YNFKEQ. There are 15 residues in the CDR3. This chain's CDR3 is CASSQGGTVQETQYF. The CDR3 coding sequence is TGTGCCAGCAGCCAAGGCGGAACCGTCCAAGAGACCCAGTACTTC.

The chain has TRBV4-1 and TRBJ2-7, with a weak D call TRBD1 (6 bases). The CDR3 has 17 amino acids. Germline V gene data show CDR1 as MGHRA and CDR2 as YSYEKL. V was cut by 2 bases and J by 2 bases, with 19 bases left in between. Here the CDR3 DNA reads TGCGCCAGCAGCCAACCCTTAACAGGGCTAACCCCCTACGAGCAGTACTTC. It encodes CASSQPLTGLTPYEQYF.

The chain is built from TRBV19 and TRBJ2-3; D may be TRBD1 or TRBD2 (5 bases each). Trimming removed 4 bases from V and 0 bases from J, with 8 bases in between. Germline CDR1 LNHDA, CDR2 SQIVND (reference sequence). The CDR3 covers 14 residues. The CDR3 region is CASSTGLSTDTQYF. Here the CDR3 DNA reads TGTGCCAGTAGTACGGGGCTTAGCACAGATACGCAGTATTTT.

This rearrangement joins TRBV27 to TRBJ2-7, with TRBD2 matching 11 bases. Germline V gene data show CDR1 as MNHEY and CDR2 as SMNVEV (reference sequence). This CDR3 comprises 16 residues. After removal of 3 bases from V and 0 bases from J, the junction contained 4 bases not matched to a gene. The CDR3 DNA follows: TGTGCCAGCAGTTTTGATCTAGCGGGGGGCTCCTACGAGCAGTACTTC. It translates to CASSFDLAGGSYEQYF.

The genes are TRBV6-6 and TRBJ1-1; D is undetermined. V gave up 6 bases and J gave up 1 base, with 9 bases separating them. From germline, CDR1 is MNHNY and CDR2 SVGAGI (reference sequence). The CDR3 is made up of 13 amino acids. In nucleotides, the CDR3 is TGTGCCAGCAGACCGGACGGGAACACTGAAGCTTTCTTT. Protein: CASRPDGNTEAFF.

The chain employs TRBV18 and TRBJ1-4, with 9 bases fitting TRBD1. Germline V gene sequence: CDR1 KGHSH, CDR2 LQKENI. J gave up 6 bases and V 3 bases, and 5 bases lay outside the gene matches. The CDR3 has 15 residues. The CDR3 DNA follows: TGTGCCAGCTCACCTGGACAGGGGCGGGATGAAAAACTGTTTTTT. Encoded protein: CASSPGQGRDEKLFF.

V usage is TRBV7-6 and J usage is TRBJ1-5, with D maybe TRBD1 (5 bases). Germline V gene sequence: CDR1 SGHVS, CDR2 FNYEAQ. CDR3 length: 15 amino acids. V lost 3 bases to trimming and J lost 4 bases, with 13 bases between them. The CDR3 loop is CASSLVQGTNQPQHF. In DNA, the CDR3 is TGTGCCAGCAGCTTGGTTCAGGGAACTAATCAGCCCCAGCATTTT.

The chain carries TRBV5-6 and TRBJ1-2, with a possible D match to TRBD1 (5 bases). This CDR3 is 14 amino acids long. Per the germline V gene, CDR1 is SGHDT and CDR2 is YYEEEE. Trimming removed 4 bases at V and 0 bases at J, with 10 bases between. Written as DNA, the CDR3 is TGTGCCAGCAGCCCAAGACAGTCTAACTATGGCTACACCTTC. Its protein product is CASSPRQSNYGYTF.

The CDR3 is CASRALNTEAFF. CDR3 coding DNA: TGTGCCAGCAGAGCACTGAACACTGAAGCTTTCTTT. The chain recombines TRBV6-1 with TRBJ1-1; D call uncertain. The length of the CDR3 is 12 residues. Trimming shortened V by 6 bases and J by 0 bases, and 5 bases separated the two germline ends. CDR1 and CDR2 (germline): MNHNS, SASEGT.

This clone occurred once. The chain combines TRBV7-9 with TRBJ2-1, with TRBD2 identical over 9 bases. Germline V gene sequence: CDR1 SEHNR, CDR2 FQNEAQ (reference sequence). The ends lost 3 bases at V and 10 bases at J; junction bases unmatched: 7. The CDR3 runs to 14 residues. The CDR3 DNA reads TGTGCCAGCAGCTTTGGGCGGGGGGGCGACGAGCAGTTCTTC. It codes for CASSFGRGGDEQFF.

The chain recombines TRBV7-2 with TRBJ2-7, with 7 bases matching TRBD2. With 7 bases clipped from V and 7 bases from J, the junction kept 16 bases outside the gene matches. The CDR3 spans 15 residues. Germline CDR1 and CDR2: SGHTA and FQGNSA. The CDR3 here is CASTYPGTTPLEQYF. CDR3 bases: TGTGCCAGCACTTATCCCGGGACTACCCCCCTGGAGCAGTACTTC.

The chain joins TRBV7-2 to TRBJ2-7; D perhaps matches TRBD2 (6 bases). CDR3 length equals 13 residues. V shed 2 bases and J shed 7 bases, with 12 bases lying between them. The germline V gene has CDR1 SGHTA and CDR2 FQGNSA. In DNA, the CDR3 is TGTGCCAGCAGCTTATCGGGCGGGGATGAGCAGTACTTC. Its translation: CASSLSGGDEQYF.

The chain combines TRBV7-8 with TRBJ1-6; the match to TRBD1 covers 11 bases. The CDR3 loop spans 17 amino acids. From germline, CDR1 is SGHVS and CDR2 FQNEAQ. The V gene end was trimmed by 5 bases and the J gene end by 2 bases; junction bases not matched to a gene: 5. The DNA for the CDR3 is TGTGCCAGCAGCCCGCGGACAGGGGGCGCCTATAATTCACCCCTCCACTTT. This codes for CASSPRTGGAYNSPLHF.

The rearrangement joins TRBV5-5 to TRBJ1-2; TRBD1 aligns across 7 bases. V was clipped by 2 bases and J by 4 bases; unmatched bases: 5. This CDR3 spans 14 amino acids. CDR1 and CDR2 (germline): SGHKS, YYEKEE (reference sequence). The CDR3 DNA reads as TGTGCCAGCAGCTTACGACAGGGCGGCTATGGCTACACCTTC. Protein product: CASSLRQGGYGYTF.

The rearrangement joins TRBV7-8 to TRBJ1-5, with D hard to call. There are 15 residues in the CDR3. Germline assignment: CDR1 SGHVS and CDR2 FQNEAQ. The V and J ends lost 5 bases and 0 bases respectively, with 11 bases between them. The CDR3, as DNA: TGTGCCAGCAGCCCATTCCGGGTTAGCAATCAGCCCCAGCATTTT. Encoded protein: CASSPFRVSNQPQHF.

The CDR3 region has the DNA TGTGCCAGCAGCAAAGTGGGACAGAACACAGATACGCAGTATTTT. The encoded protein is CASSKVGQNTDTQYF. V and J are TRBV21-1 and TRBJ2-3; the table's D gene call, TRBD1, was not cross checked with the DNA. TRBV21-1 is reported as a pseudogene. The CDR3 runs to 15 residues.

J is TRBJ2-1 and V is TRBV5-1, with a tentative D call TRBD2 (6 bases). Trimming left V 4 bases short and J 12 bases short, with 14 bases between. The CDR3 length is 12 residues. The germline CDR1 and CDR2 sequences are SGHRS and YFSETQ. This CDR3 is CASSQLEGWQFF. CDR3 bases: TGCGCCAGCAGCCAACTGGAGGGATGGCAGTTCTTC.

The genes are TRBV2 and TRBJ1-4; weak D call: TRBD1 (5 bases). Germline values: CDR1 SNHLY, CDR2 FYNNEI. The CDR3 has 15 residues. Trimming cost V 2 bases and J 7 bases, with 14 bases left between them. This chain's CDR3 is CASSESMGVIEKLFF. As DNA, the CDR3 is TGTGCCAGCAGTGAATCGATGGGGGTTATTGAAAAACTGTTTTTT.

This sequence joins TRBV2 and TRBJ1-1, with a possible D match to TRBD1 (5 bases). CDR1 SNHLY and CDR2 FYNNEI come from the germline V gene. The V gene lost 4 bases and the J gene lost 3 bases, with 9 bases spanning the gap. The CDR3 covers 13 residues. CDR3 residues: CASSGDGYTEAFF. Written as DNA, the CDR3 is TGTGCCAGCAGTGGGGACGGGTACACTGAAGCTTTCTTT.

V gene TRBV7-9 combines with J gene TRBJ2-2; 9 nucleotides line up with TRBD1. Germline-derived CDR1 and CDR2 are SEHNR and FQNEAQ (reference sequence). There are 14 residues in the CDR3. V lost 6 bases, J lost 3 bases, and 2 bases stayed unmatched. CDR3 coding DNA: TGTGCCAGCAGTCGGGACAGGGACACCGGGGAGCTGTTTTTT. Translating gives CASSRDRDTGELFF. The full variable domain, in which reference TRBV7-9 and TRBJ2-2 provide the parts outside the CDR3, is DTGVSQNPRHKITKRGQNVTFRCDPISEHNRLYWYRQTLGQGPEFLTYFQNEAQLEKSRLLSDRFSAERPKGSFSTLEIQRTEQGDSAMYLCASSRDRDTGELFFGEGSRLTVL.